A single sample gave rise to the 24 T cell receptor beta chains below, sequenced in a study of shared clonotypes between healthy human individuals. Naive CD8 cells were CD45RO-negative, positively selected for CCR7, excluding terminally differentiated effector memory CD45RA+ cells. Repertoires were generated with immunoSEQ multiplex PCR, while TCRdb's copy carries only in-frame clones and drops some. Among around 2.1 million clones listed, more than 85% were seen once. Sequencing was carried out using naive CD8+ T cells from PBMCs. Source of these receptors: a man aged 18 to 29 in good health. Some clones in this sample may be carry-over from other donors' samples.

This chain uses TRBV7-8 with TRBJ2-1, with 7 nucleotides matching TRBD2. V gave up 1 base and J gave up 0 bases; unmatched junction bases: 6. The CDR3 consists of 17 residues. Looked up from germline, CDR1 is SGHVS and CDR2 is FQNEAQ. This chain's CDR3 is CASSLEIGGSSYNEQFF. The CDR3 DNA is TGTGCCAGCAGCTTAGAGATAGGCGGGAGCTCCTACAATGAGCAGTTCTTC.

As regards this clone: One end of the junction varies from germline; a read error may be responsible. The rearrangement joins TRBV29-1 to TRBJ1-1, with D unresolved. The CDR3 totals 14 residues. Germline CDR1 SQVTM, CDR2 ANQGSEA. The CDR3, as DNA: TGCAGCGTTAAAGACCCGACGGTTTTCACTGAAGCTTTCTTT. Translated, it gives CSVKDPTVFTEAFF. Complete variable domain (other parts from reference TRBV29-1 and TRBJ1-1): SAVISQKPSRDICQRGTSLTIQCQVDSQVTMMFWYRQQPGQSLTLIATANQGSEATYESGFVIDKFPISRPNLTFSTLTVSNMSPEDSSIYLCSVKDPTVFTEAFFGQGTRLTVV.

The rearrangement uses TRBV4-1 and TRBJ1-1; 10 bases map to TRBD1. Trimming removed 3 bases from V and 3 bases from J; junction bases left unmatched: 4. The CDR3 is 15 residues long. Germline lookup yields CDR1 MGHRA and CDR2 YSYEKL. The CDR3 sequence: CASSQVGTGDTEAFF. The CDR3 coding sequence is TGCGCCAGCAGCCAGGTGGGGACAGGGGACACTGAAGCTTTCTTT.

The chain joins TRBV29-1 to TRBJ2-1; 7 bases agree with TRBD2. This CDR3 is 12 amino acids long. Looked up from germline, CDR1 is SQVTM and CDR2 is ANQGSEA. V lost 2 bases and J lost 14; bases outside the gene matches: 9. The CDR3 region is CSVERAAGEEFF. The CDR3 DNA reads TGCAGCGTTGAAAGGGCGGCGGGAGAGGAGTTCTTC.

A few counts support this clone. This chain links TRBV15 with TRBJ1-1; no firm D call. The CDR3 covers 13 residues. The ends were cut back, 0 bases at V and 8 bases at J, with 10 bases in the middle. Germline V CDR1 and CDR2: LNHNV, YYDKDF (reference sequence). CDR3 sequence (DNA): TGTGCCACCAGCAGAGATCGGGTAGTAGAAGCTTTCTTT. Amino acid sequence: CATSRDRVVEAFF.

The V call is TRBV18, the J call TRBJ2-5, with no clear D. V gave up 1 base and J gave up 1 base, with 10 bases separating them. The V gene's germline CDR1 is KGHSH and CDR2 LQKENI. The CDR3 extends over 15 amino acids. This CDR3 reads CASSPRPRSQETQYF. The CDR3 nucleotides are TGTGCCAGCTCACCACGGCCGCGGAGCCAAGAGACCCAGTACTTC.

The gene calls are TRBV29-1 and TRBJ2-3; 14 bases line up with TRBD2. V shed 3 bases, J shed 4 bases, and the junction held 0 bases outside the gene matches. This CDR3 spans 14 amino acids. Looked up from germline, CDR1 is SQVTM and CDR2 is ANQGSEA. In DNA, the CDR3 is TGCAGCGTTGAGACTAGCGGGAGGGCAGATACGCAGTATTTT. Translating it yields CSVETSGRADTQYF.

For this clone: One base away lies a much larger clone, so this may be a sequencing read error. The chain employs TRBV11-2 and TRBJ2-7; no clear D. Trimming removed 6 bases at V and 1 base at J, with 1 base between. CDR3 length: 10 residues. Germline V gene data show CDR1 as SGHAT and CDR2 as FQNNGV. The CDR3 spells CASRSYEQYF. The CDR3 region has the DNA TGTGCCAGCAGGTCCTACGAGCAGTACTTC.

This clone was counted between two and nine times. The CDR3 loop reads CASSHPGGEQYF. Here the CDR3 DNA reads TGTGCCAGCAGTCATCCGGGCGGGGAGCAGTACTTC. V usage is TRBV5-6 and J usage is TRBJ2-7; a possible D gene is TRBD2 (5 bases). The CDR3 sequence is 12 residues long. Trimming removed 5 bases from V and 7 bases from J, with 13 bases in between. Germline CDR1 is SGHDT and CDR2 is YYEEEE.

J is TRBJ2-7 and V is TRBV10-3, with 9 bases aligning to TRBD2. V trimming: 2 bases; J trimming: 5 bases; junction bases outside the gene matches: 10. The V gene's germline CDR1 is ENHRY and CDR2 SYGVKD. The CDR3 runs 16 residues. The CDR3 loop is CAISEPGAGGPDEQYF. CDR3 DNA: TGTGCCATCAGTGAGCCAGGCGCGGGAGGGCCGGACGAGCAGTACTTC.

Concerning this clone: Because the CDR3's place on the DNA is in doubt, the DNA is left out and the CDR3 is given as listed by TCRdb. The CDR3 reads CASSSSGLGGFVLTF. The chain joins TRBV19 to TRBJ2-6; the table's D call of TRBD1 was not tested on the DNA. The CDR3 length is 15 residues, termini included. Germline V gene lookup returns CDR1 LNHDA and CDR2 SQIVND (reference sequence).

This clone has a single count. The chain has TRBV4-3 and TRBJ1-1; D is undetermined. CDR1 and CDR2 from the germline V gene are LGHNA and YSLEER. V was trimmed by 4 bases and J by 4 bases, leaving 10 bases between them. CDR3 length: 13 amino acids. The CDR3 DNA reads TGCGCCAGCAGCCTCGCCGGTGGCACTGAAGCTTTCTTT. It translates to CASSLAGGTEAFF.

The chain links TRBV9 to TRBJ2-7, with D maybe TRBD1 (5 bases). Germline CDR1 and CDR2: SGDLS and YYNGEE. V lost 3 bases and J 12 bases, leaving 19 bases between the germline ends. The CDR3 spans 13 residues. The CDR3 protein is CASSAGHRPPLYF. The CDR3 DNA reads TGTGCCAGCAGCGCCGGACATAGACCTCCGTTGTACTTC.

The rearrangement links TRBV9 to TRBJ2-5; 14 bases agree with TRBD2. The CDR3 spans 16 residues. With 3 bases clipped from V and 5 bases from J, the junction kept 6 bases outside the gene matches. Germline V gene sequence: CDR1 SGDLS, CDR2 YYNGEE. This CDR3 is CASSAGTSGSTETQYF. The DNA of the CDR3 is TGTGCCAGCAGCGCTGGGACTAGCGGGAGTACGGAGACCCAGTACTTC.

J is TRBJ1-5 and V is TRBV19; D remains unclear. Germline CDR1 LNHDA, CDR2 SQIVND (reference sequence). The CDR3 spans 15 residues. Deletions cut 1 base from V and 4 bases from J, with 11 bases between. The CDR3 loop reads CASSIGYGLNQPQHF. The CDR3 bases are TGTGCCAGTAGTATAGGGTACGGACTTAATCAGCCCCAGCATTTT.

The chain uses TRBV28 and TRBJ2-7, with a weak D call TRBD1 (5 bases). Germline values: CDR1 MDHEN, CDR2 SYDVKM. The V end was cut by 4 bases, the J end by 1 base, with 11 bases between. This CDR3 has 14 amino acids. The CDR3 sequence: CASSWGPGSYEQYF. The DNA of the CDR3 is TGTGCCAGCAGTTGGGGCCCAGGATCCTACGAGCAGTACTTC.

The chain is built from TRBV6-1 and TRBJ2-1; D is possibly TRBD2 (5 bases). The germline V gene encodes CDR1 MNHNS and CDR2 SASEGT. The ends were cut back, 4 bases at V and 9 bases at J, with 10 bases in the middle. This CDR3 has 12 amino acids. The CDR3 nucleotides are TGTGCCAGCAGTGCAGGTGAGGGTGAGCAGTTCTTC. It is translated as CASSAGEGEQFF.

The V and J genes are TRBV15 and TRBJ2-2, with D perhaps matching TRBD1 or TRBD2 (6 bases each). The CDR3 runs 17 residues. V was trimmed by 1 base and J by 4 bases, leaving 16 bases between them. From germline, CDR1 is LNHNV and CDR2 YYDKDF (reference sequence). DNA of the CDR3: TGTGCCACCAGCAGAGCTAGGGGGGCAGGGGTCACCGGGGAGCTGTTTTTT. It translates to CATSRARGAGVTGELFF.

The V call is TRBV7-9, the J call TRBJ1-1; 10 bases are shared with TRBD1. Trimming at V came to 4 bases and at J to 4 bases, leaving 12 bases not matched to a gene. There are 17 residues in the CDR3. The germline V gene encodes CDR1 SEHNR and CDR2 FQNEAQ (reference sequence). Written as DNA, the CDR3 is TGTGCCAGCAGCTCCGAGACAGGGGGCTTTAGGGGCACTGAAGCTTTCTTT. This gives the protein CASSSETGGFRGTEAFF.

A remark on this clone: The sample contains more than one DNA sequence encoding this CDR3. This chain links TRBV13 with TRBJ2-5; D gene uncertain. Germline CDR1 and CDR2: PRHDT and FYEKMQ (reference sequence). V was shortened by 1 base and J by 1 base, with 4 bases between the two germline ends. This CDR3 has 13 residues. This chain's CDR3 is CASSLDIQETQYF. CDR3 DNA: TGTGCCAGCAGCTTAGACATCCAAGAGACCCAGTACTTC.

The chain combines TRBV30 with TRBJ1-2, with a weak D call TRBD1 (5 bases). Germline CDR1 reads GTSNPN; CDR2 reads SVGIG (reference sequence). CDR3 size: 11 residues. Trimming removed 4 bases from V and 7 bases from J, with 10 bases in between. The CDR3 loop is CAWTRGLGYTF. The CDR3 DNA is TGTGCCTGGACTCGGGGCCTTGGCTACACCTTC.

The chain has TRBV6-1 and TRBJ2-7; maybe TRBD1 (5 bases). The CDR3 has 15 residues. CDR1 and CDR2 from the germline V gene are MNHNS and SASEGT. V dropped 6 bases and J dropped 2 bases, with 17 bases sitting between them. In DNA, the CDR3 is TGTGCCAGCAGCCTAGACAGAGTTCAAGCCTACGAGCAGTACTTC. Translation gives CASSLDRVQAYEQYF.

A single count supports this clone. The genes are TRBV5-1 and TRBJ2-1; 12 bases agree with TRBD2. Germline CDR1 is SGHRS and CDR2 is YFSETQ. The CDR3 is 18 residues long. Germline trimming cut 3 bases from V and 6 bases from J; bases unmatched to any gene: 13. The CDR3 DNA follows: TGCGCCAGCAGCTGGGGGACGGTACTAGCGGGAGGCCCCAATGAGCAGTTCTTC. Amino acid sequence: CASSWGTVLAGGPNEQFF.

This chain uses TRBV10-3 with TRBJ2-1; 12 bases are a match to TRBD2. CDR1 is ENHRY, CDR2 SYGVKD, per germline. The J segment lost 10 bases and the V segment lost 2 bases, leaving 9 bases of the junction unmatched. The CDR3 has 16 residues. CDR3 in amino acids: CAISEPGLAGGKEQFF. The CDR3 DNA reads TGTGCCATCAGTGAGCCGGGACTAGCGGGTGGGAAGGAGCAGTTCTTC.